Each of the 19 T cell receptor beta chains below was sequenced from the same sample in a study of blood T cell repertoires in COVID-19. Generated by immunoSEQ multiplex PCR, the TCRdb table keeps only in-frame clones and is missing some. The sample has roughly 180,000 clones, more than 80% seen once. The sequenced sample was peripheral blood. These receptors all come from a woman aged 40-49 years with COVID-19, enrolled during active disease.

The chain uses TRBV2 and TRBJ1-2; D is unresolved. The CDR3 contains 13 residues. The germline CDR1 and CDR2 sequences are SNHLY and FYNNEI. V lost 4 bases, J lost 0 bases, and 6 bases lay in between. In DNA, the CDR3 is TGTGCCAGCAGTGTGGCGGCTAACTATGGCTACACCTTC. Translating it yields CASSVAANYGYTF. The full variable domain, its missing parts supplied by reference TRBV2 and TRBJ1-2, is EPEVTQTPSHQVTQMGQEVILRCVPISNHLYFYWYRQILGQKVEFLVSFYNNEISEKSEIFDDQFSVERPDGSNFTLKIRSTKLEDSAMYFCASSVAANYGYTFGSGTRLTVV.

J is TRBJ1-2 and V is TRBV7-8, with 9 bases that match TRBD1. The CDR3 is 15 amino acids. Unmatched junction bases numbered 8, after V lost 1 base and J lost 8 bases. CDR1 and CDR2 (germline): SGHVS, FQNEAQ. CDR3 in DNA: TGTGCCAGCAGCTTAGATTTGCGGACAGGGGAAGGCTACACCTTC. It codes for CASSLDLRTGEGYTF.

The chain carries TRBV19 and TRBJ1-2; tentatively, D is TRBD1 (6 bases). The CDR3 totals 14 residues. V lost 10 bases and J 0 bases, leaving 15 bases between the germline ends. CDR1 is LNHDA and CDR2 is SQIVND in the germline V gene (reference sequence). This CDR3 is CATRGQSTNYGYTF. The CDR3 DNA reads TGTGCCACCAGAGGACAGAGTACTAACTATGGCTACACCTTC.

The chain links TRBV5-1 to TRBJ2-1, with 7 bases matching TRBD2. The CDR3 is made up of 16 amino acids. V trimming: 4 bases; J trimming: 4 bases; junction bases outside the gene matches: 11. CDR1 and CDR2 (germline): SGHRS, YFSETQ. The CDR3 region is CASSVSGTKIYNEQFF. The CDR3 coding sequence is TGCGCCAGCAGCGTCTCCGGGACTAAGATTTACAATGAGCAGTTCTTC. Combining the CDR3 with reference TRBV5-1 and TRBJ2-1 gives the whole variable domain KAGVTQTPRYLIKTRGQQVTLSCSPISGHRSVSWYQQTPGQGLQFLFEYFSETQRNKGNFPGRFSGRQFSNSRSEMNVSTLELGDSALYLCASSVSGTKIYNEQFFGPGTRLTVL.

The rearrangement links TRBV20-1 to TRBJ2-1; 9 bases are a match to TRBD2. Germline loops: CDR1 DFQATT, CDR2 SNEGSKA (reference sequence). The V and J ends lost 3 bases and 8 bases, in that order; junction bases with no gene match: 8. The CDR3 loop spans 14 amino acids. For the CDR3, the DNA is TGCAGTGCTAGTCGTAGCGGGAGTAATTATGAGCAGTTCTTC. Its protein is CSASRSGSNYEQFF.

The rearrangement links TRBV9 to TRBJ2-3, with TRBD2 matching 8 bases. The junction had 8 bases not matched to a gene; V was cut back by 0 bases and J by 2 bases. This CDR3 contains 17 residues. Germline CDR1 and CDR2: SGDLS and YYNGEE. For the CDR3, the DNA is TGTGCCAGCAGCGTAGTTGGGAGCGGGGGAGTCACAGATACGCAGTATTTT. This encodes CASSVVGSGGVTDTQYF.

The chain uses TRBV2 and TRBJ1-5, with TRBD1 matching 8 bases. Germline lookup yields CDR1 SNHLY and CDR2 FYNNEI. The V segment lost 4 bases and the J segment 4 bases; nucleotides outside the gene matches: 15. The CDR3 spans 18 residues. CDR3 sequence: CASSVETGESSMNQPQHF. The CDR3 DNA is TGTGCCAGCAGTGTGGAGACAGGGGAGTCGTCTATGAATCAGCCCCAGCATTTT.

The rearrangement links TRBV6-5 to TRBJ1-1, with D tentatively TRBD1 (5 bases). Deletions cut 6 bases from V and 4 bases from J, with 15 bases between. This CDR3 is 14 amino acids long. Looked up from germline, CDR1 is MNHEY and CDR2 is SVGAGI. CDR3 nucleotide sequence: TGTGCCAGCAGAAGGGAGGCGAGGGGCACTGAAGCTTTCTTT. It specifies CASRREARGTEAFF.

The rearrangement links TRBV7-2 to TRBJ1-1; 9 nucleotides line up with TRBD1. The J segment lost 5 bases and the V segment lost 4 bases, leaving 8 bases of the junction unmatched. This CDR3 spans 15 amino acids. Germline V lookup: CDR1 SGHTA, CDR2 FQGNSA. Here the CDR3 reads CASSSIQGAWTEAFF. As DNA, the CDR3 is TGTGCCAGCAGCTCGATACAGGGGGCTTGGACTGAAGCTTTCTTT.

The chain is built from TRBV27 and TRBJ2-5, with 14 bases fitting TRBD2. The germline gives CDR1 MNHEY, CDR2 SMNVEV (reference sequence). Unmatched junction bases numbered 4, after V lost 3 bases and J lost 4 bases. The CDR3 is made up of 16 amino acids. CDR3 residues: CASSFSGLAGAETQYF. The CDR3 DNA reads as TGTGCCAGCAGTTTCTCGGGACTAGCGGGAGCAGAGACCCAGTACTTC.

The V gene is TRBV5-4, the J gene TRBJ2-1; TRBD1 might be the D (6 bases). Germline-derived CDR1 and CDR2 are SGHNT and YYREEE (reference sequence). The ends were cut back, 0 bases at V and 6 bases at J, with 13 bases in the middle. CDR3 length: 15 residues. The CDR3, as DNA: TGTGCCAGCAGCTTGGAGGGGACACGAAGCAATGAGCAGTTCTTC. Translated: CASSLEGTRSNEQFF.

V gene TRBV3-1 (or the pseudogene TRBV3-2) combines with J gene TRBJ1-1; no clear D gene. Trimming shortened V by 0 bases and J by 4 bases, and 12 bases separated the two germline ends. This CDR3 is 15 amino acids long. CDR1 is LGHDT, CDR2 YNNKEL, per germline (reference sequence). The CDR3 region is CASSQESAGGTEAFF. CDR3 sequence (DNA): TGTGCCAGCAGCCAAGAATCGGCGGGAGGCACTGAAGCTTTCTTT.

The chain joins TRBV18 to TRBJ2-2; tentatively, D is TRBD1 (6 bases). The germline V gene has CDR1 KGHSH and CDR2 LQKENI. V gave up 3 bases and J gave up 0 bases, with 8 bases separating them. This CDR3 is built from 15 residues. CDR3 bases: TGTGCCAGCTCACCGGCAGGGGCGAACACCGGGGAGCTGTTTTTT. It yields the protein CASSPAGANTGELFF.

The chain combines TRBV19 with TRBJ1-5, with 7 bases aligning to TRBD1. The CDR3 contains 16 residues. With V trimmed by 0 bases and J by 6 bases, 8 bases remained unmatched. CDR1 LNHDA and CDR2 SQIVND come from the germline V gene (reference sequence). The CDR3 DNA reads TGTGCCAGTAGTATAGATGGAGACAGGGAGGTTCAGCCCCAGCATTTT. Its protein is CASSIDGDREVQPQHF.

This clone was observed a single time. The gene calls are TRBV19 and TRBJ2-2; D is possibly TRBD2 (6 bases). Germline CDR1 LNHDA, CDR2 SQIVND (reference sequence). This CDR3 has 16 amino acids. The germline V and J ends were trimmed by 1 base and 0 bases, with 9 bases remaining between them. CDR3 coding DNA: TGTGCCAGTAGTATAGGAGGCGGGGCGAACACCGGGGAGCTGTTTTTT. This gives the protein CASSIGGGANTGELFF.

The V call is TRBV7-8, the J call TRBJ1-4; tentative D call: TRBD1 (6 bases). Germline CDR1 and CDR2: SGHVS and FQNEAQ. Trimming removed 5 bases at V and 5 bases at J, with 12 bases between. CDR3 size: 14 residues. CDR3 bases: TGTGCCAGCAGCCCGGACAGACAAAATGAAAAACTGTTTTTT. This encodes CASSPDRQNEKLFF.

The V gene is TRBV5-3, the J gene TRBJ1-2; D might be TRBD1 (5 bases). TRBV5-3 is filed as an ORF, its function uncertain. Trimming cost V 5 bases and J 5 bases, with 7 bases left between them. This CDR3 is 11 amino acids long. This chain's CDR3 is CARRGGYGYTF. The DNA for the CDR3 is TGTGCCAGAAGGGGGGGTTATGGCTACACCTTC.

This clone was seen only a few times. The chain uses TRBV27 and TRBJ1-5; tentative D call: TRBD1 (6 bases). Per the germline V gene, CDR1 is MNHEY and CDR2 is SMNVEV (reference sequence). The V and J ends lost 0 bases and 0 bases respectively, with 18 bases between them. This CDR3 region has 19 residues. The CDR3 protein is CASSLSHPGTPYSNQPQHF. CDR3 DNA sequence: TGTGCCAGCAGTTTATCCCATCCCGGGACACCCTATAGCAATCAGCCCCAGCATTTT.

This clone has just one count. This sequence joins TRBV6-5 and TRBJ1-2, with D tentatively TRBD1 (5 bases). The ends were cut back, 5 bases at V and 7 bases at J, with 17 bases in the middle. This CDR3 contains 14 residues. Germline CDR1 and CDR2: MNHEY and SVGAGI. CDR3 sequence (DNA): TGTGCCAGCAGTAGCTCGGCAGGGAGGGTTGGCTACACCTTC. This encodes CASSSSAGRVGYTF.